The clone carrying this T cell receptor (beta chain) was picked up many times. The missing CDR3 end, 3 residues past where the read stops, is filled in from the germline J gene. These data come from a study of T cell clonality in common variable immunodeficiency. Generated by immunoSEQ multiplex PCR, the TCRdb table keeps only in-frame clones and is missing some. The sample contains about 35,000 clones, none of them singletons. This CDR3 is 11 amino acids long. Trimming took off 5 bases at V and 5 bases at J, with 4 bases between the two ends. Germline V CDR1 and CDR2: KGHSH, LQKENI. The sequenced sample consisted of peripheral blood mononuclear cells. The receptor was isolated from a person aged 18 to 75 in good health. The V call is TRBV18, the J call TRBJ2-1; no reliable D call. The DNA read from the CDR3 is TGTGCCAGCTCAACAAACAATGAG. Protein: CASSTNNE. The full CDR3 protein is CASSTNNEQFF.